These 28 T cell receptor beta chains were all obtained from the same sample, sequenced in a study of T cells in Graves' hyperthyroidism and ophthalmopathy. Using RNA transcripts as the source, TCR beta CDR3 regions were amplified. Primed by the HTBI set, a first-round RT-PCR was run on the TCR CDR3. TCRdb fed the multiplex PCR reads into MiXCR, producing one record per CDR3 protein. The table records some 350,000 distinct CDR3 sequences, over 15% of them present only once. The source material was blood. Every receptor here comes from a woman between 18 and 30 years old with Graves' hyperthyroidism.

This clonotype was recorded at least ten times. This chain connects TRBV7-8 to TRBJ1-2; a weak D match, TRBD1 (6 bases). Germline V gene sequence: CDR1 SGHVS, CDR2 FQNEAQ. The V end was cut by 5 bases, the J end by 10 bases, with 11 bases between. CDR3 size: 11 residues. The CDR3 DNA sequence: TGTGCCAGCAGCGGCCGGACAGACTACACCTTC. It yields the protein CASSGRTDYTF.

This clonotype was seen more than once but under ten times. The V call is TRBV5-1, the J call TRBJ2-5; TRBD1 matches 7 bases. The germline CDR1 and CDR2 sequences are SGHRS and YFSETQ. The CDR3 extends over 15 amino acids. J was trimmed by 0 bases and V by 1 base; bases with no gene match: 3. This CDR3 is CASSLFDRDQETQYF. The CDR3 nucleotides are TGCGCCAGCAGCTTGTTTGACAGGGACCAAGAGACCCAGTACTTC. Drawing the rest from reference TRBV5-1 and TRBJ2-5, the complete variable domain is KAGVTQTPRYLIKTRGQQVTLSCSPISGHRSVSWYQQTPGQGLQFLFEYFSETQRNKGNFPGRFSGRQFSNSRSEMNVSTLELGDSALYLCASSLFDRDQETQYFGPGTRLLVL.

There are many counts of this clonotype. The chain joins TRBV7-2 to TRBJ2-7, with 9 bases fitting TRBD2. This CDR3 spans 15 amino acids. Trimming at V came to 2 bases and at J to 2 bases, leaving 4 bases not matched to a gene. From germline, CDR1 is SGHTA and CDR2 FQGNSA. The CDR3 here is CASSLRGGGAYEQYF. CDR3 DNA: TGTGCCAGCAGCTTACGCGGCGGGGGGGCCTACGAGCAGTACTTC.

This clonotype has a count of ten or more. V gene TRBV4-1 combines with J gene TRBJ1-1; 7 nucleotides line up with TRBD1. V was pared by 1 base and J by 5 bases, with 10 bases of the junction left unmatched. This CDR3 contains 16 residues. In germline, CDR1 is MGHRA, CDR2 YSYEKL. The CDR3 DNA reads TGCGCCAGCAGCCAAGTGAGGGACAGACCGGTGACTGAAGCTTTCTTT. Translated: CASSQVRDRPVTEAFF.

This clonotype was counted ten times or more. CDR3 sequence (DNA): TGCGCCAGCAGCTTGGGCGATGAGGTTGGGGTAGGCGAGCAGTACTTC. Protein product: CASSLGDEVGVGEQYF. This chain joins TRBV5-1 and TRBJ2-7; D gene unclear. Germline V CDR1 and CDR2: SGHRS, YFSETQ. V lost 0 bases, J lost 6 bases, and 19 bases lay in between. This CDR3 is 16 amino acids long.

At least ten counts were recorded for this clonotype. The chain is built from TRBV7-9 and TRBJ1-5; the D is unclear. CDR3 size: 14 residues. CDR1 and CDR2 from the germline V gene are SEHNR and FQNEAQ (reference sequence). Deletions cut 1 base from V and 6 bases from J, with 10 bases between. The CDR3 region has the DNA TGTGCCAGCAGCTTAGGGGGTGACCGTCAGCCCCAGCATTTT. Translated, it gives CASSLGGDRQPQHF.

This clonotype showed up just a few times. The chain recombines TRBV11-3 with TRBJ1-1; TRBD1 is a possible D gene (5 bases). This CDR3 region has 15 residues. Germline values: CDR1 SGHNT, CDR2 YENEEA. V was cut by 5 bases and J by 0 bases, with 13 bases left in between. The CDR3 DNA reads TGTGCCAGCAGCATGCGGGGGGGGGTGAACACTGAAGCTTTCTTT. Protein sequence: CASSMRGGVNTEAFF.

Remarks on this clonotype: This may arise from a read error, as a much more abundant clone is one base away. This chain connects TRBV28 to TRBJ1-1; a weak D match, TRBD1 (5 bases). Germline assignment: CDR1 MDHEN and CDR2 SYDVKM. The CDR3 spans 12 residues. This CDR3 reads CSSSLLRTPAFF. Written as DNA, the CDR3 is TGTTCCAGCAGTTTACTGAGGACACCAGCTTTCTTT. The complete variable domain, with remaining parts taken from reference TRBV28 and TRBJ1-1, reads DVKVTQSSRYLVKRTGEKVFLECVQDMDHENMFWYRQDPGLGLRLIYFSYDVKMKEKGDIPEGYSVSREKKERFSLILESASTNQTSMYLCSSSLLRTPAFFGQGTRLTVV.

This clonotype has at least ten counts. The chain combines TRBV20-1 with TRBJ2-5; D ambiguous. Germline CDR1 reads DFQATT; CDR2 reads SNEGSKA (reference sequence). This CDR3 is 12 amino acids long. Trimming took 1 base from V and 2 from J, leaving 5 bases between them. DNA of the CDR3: TGCAGTGCTAGAGCCCTACAAGAGACCCAGTACTTC. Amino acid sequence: CSARALQETQYF.

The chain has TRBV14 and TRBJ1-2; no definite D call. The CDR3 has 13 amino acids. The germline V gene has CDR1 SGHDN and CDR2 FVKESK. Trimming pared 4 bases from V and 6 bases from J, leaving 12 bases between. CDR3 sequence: CASSPRLRDGYTF. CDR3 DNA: TGTGCCAGCAGCCCAAGGTTAAGGGATGGCTACACCTTC.

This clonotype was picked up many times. CDR3: CASSQTWDAGNTIYF. CDR3 nucleotide sequence: TGTGCCAGCAGCCAAACCTGGGACGCTGGAAACACCATATATTTT. The chain is built from TRBV7-6 and TRBJ1-3; weak D call: TRBD1 (5 bases). Germline assignment: CDR1 SGHVS and CDR2 FNYEAQ. V gave up 5 bases and J gave up 2 bases, with 13 bases separating them. The CDR3 contains 15 residues.

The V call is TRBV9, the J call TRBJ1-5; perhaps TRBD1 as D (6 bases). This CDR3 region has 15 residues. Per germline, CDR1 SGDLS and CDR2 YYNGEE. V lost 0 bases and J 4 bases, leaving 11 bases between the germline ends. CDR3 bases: TGTGCCAGCAGCGTAGGGGGGCTTCGGAATCAGCCCCAGCATTTT. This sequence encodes CASSVGGLRNQPQHF. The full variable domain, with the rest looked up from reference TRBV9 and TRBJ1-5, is DSGVTQTPKHLITATGQRVTLRCSPRSGDLSVYWYQQSLDQGLQFLIQYYNGEERAKGNILERFSAQQFPDLHSELNLSSLELGDSALYFCASSVGGLRNQPQHFGDGTRLSIL.

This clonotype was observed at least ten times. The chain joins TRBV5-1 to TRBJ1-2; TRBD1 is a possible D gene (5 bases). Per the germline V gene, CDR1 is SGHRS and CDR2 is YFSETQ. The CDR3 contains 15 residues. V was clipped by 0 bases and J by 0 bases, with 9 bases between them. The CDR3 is CASSLVAGSNYGYTF. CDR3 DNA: TGCGCCAGCAGCTTGGTCGCAGGGTCTAACTATGGCTACACCTTC.

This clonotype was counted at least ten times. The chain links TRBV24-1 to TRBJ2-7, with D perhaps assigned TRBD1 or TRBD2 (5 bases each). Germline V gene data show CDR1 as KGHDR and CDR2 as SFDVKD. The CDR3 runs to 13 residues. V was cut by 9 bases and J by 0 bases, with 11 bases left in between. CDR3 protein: CATGDASSYEQYF. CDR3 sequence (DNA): TGTGCCACCGGGGACGCGAGCTCCTACGAGCAGTACTTC.

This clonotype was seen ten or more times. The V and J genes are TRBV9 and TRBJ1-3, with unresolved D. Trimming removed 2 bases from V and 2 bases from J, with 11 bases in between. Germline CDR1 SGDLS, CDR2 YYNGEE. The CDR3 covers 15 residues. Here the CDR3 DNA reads TGTGCCAGCAGCGTTATTGGTTCACCTGGAAACACCATATATTTT. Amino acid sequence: CASSVIGSPGNTIYF.

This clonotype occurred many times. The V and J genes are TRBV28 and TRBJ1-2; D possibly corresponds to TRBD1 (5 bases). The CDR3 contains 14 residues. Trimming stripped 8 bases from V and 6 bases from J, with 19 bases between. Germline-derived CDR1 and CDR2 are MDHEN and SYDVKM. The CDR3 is CASHLSGGMDGYTF. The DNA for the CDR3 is TGTGCCAGCCACCTCTCCGGGGGGATGGATGGCTACACCTTC.

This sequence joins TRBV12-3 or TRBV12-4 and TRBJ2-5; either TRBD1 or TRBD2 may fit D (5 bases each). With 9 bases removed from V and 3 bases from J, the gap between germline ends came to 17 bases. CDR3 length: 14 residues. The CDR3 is CASRRELVKETQYF. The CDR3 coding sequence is TGTGCCAGTCGCAGGGAACTAGTCAAAGAGACCCAGTACTTC.

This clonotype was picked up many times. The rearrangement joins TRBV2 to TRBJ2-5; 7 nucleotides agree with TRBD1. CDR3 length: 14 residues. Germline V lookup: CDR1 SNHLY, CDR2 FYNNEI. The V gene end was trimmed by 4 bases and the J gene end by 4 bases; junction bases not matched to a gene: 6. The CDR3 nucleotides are TGTGCCAGCAGTGTACCATCAGGGGGAGAGACCCAGTACTTC. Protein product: CASSVPSGGETQYF.

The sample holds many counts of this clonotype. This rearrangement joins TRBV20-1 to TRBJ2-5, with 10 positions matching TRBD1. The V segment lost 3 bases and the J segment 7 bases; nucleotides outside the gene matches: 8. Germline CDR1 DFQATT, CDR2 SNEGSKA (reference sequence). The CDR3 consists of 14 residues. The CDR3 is CSASAGTGEGTQYF. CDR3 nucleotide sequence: TGCAGTGCTAGCGCCGGGACAGGGGAGGGGACCCAGTACTTC.

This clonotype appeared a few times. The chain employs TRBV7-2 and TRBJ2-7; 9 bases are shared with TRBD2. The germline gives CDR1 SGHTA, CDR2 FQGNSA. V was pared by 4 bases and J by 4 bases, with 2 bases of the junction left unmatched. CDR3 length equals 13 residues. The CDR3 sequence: CASSWTSEYEQYF. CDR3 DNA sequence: TGTGCCAGCAGCTGGACTAGCGAATACGAGCAGTACTTC.

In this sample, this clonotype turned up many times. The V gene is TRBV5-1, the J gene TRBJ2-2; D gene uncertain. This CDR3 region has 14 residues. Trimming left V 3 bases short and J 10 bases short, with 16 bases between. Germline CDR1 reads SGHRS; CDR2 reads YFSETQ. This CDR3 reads CASSSTTRFVELFF. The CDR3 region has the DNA TGCGCCAGCAGCTCTACTACACGATTCGTGGAGCTGTTTTTT.

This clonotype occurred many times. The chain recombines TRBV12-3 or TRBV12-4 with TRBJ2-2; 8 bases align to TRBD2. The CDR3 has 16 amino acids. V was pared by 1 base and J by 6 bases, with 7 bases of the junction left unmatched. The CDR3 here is CASSLGRGAMAGELFF. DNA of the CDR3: TGTGCCAGCAGTTTAGGGCGGGGGGCCATGGCCGGGGAGCTGTTTTTT.

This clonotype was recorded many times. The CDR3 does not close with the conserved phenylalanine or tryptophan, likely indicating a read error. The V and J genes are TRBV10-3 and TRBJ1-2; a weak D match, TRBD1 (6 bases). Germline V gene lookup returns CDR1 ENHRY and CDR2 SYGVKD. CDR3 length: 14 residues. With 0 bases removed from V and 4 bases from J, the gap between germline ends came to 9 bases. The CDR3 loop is CAISESGQTYGYTL. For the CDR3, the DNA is TGTGCCATCAGTGAGTCTGGACAGACCTATGGCTACACCCTC.

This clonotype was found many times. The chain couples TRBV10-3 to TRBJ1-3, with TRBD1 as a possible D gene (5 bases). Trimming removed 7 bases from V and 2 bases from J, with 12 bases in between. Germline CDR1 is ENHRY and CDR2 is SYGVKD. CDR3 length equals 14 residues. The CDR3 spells CAINSPRAGNTIYF. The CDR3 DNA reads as TGTGCCATCAACTCCCCCAGGGCTGGAAACACCATATATTTT.

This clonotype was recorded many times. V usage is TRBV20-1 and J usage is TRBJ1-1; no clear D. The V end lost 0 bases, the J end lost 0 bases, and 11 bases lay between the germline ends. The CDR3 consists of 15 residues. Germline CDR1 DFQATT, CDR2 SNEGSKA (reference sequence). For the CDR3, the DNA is TGCAGTGCTAGAGATTGGGCCCTTTTGAACACTGAAGCTTTCTTT. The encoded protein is CSARDWALLNTEAFF.

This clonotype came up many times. The chain's CDR3 is CASSYPLGGGAYEQYF. In DNA, the CDR3 is TGTGCCAGCAGTTACCCCCTGGGGGGGGGGGCGTACGAGCAGTACTTC. This chain links TRBV6-2 or TRBV6-3 with TRBJ2-7, with a tentative D call TRBD2 (7 bases). Germline CDR1 and CDR2: MNHEY and SVGEGT. V gave up 2 bases and J gave up 4 bases, with 18 bases separating them. The CDR3 is 16 residues long.

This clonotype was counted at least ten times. In DNA form, the CDR3 reads TGTGCCAGCCTTCGGGACCCCGGGCGGCCCCAGCATTTT. Translation: CASLRDPGRPQHF. The chain is built from TRBV28 and TRBJ1-5; TRBD1 might be the D (5 bases). V was trimmed by 8 bases and J by 9 bases, leaving 17 bases between them. The V gene's germline CDR1 is MDHEN and CDR2 SYDVKM. This CDR3 region has 13 residues.

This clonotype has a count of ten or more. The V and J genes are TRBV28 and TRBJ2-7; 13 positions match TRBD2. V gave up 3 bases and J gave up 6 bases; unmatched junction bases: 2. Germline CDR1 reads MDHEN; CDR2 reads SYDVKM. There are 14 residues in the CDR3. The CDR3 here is CASSFGLAGVEQYF. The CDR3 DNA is TGTGCCAGCAGTTTTGGACTAGCGGGGGTCGAGCAGTACTTC.